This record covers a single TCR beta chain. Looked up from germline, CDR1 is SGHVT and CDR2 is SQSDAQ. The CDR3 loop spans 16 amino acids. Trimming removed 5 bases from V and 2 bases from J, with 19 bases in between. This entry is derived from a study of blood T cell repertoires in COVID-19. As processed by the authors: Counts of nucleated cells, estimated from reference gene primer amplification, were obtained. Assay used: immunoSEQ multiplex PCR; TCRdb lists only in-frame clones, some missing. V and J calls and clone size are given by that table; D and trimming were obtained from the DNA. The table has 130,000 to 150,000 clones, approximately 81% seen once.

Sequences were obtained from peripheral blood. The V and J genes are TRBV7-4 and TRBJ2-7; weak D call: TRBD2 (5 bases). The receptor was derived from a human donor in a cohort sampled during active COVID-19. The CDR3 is CASSLGPGIGPYEQYF. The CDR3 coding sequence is TGTGCCAGCAGCCTTGGGCCCGGGATCGGGCCCTACGAGCAGTACTTC.